Listed here are 3 T cell receptor beta chains from one sample, sequenced in a study of blood T cell repertoires in COVID-19. The assay was immunoSEQ multiplex PCR, and TCRdb's table has in-frame clones only and misses some. The table lists approximately 300,000 clones, 87% of them singletons. Specimen: PBMCs or T cells enriched from blood (not recorded which). These receptors came from a woman in her twenties or thirties who had recovered from COVID-19.

The chain is built from TRBV30 and TRBJ1-2, with D possibly matching TRBD1 (6 bases). Looked up from germline, CDR1 is GTSNPN and CDR2 is SVGIG (reference sequence). Trimming removed 2 bases at V and 3 bases at J, with 10 bases between. The CDR3 runs 13 residues. CDR3 in DNA: TGTGCCTGGAGTTTTGCAGGGGACTATGGCTACACCTTC. Translated: CAWSFAGDYGYTF. Based on the CDR3 plus reference TRBV30 and TRBJ1-2, the full variable domain is SQTIHQWPATLVQPVGSPLSLECTVEGTSNPNLYWYRQAAGRGLQLLFYSVGIGQISSEVPQNLSASRPQDRQFILSSKKLLLSDSGFYLCAWSFAGDYGYTFGSGTRLTVV.

The V call is TRBV4-1, the J call TRBJ1-1, with D possibly TRBD1 on 5 matching bases. Trimming stripped 1 base from V and 0 bases from J, with 12 bases between. Looked up from germline, CDR1 is MGHRA and CDR2 is YSYEKL. CDR3 length equals 16 residues. DNA of the CDR3: TGCGCCAGCAGCCAAGCCACAGGACCCATGAACACTGAAGCTTTCTTT. This encodes CASSQATGPMNTEAFF.

The chain links TRBV3-1 (or the pseudogene TRBV3-2) to TRBJ2-2; TRBD2 agrees at 10 bases. CDR3 length: 13 amino acids. J gave up 7 bases and V 6 bases, and 2 bases lay outside the gene matches. Germline CDR1 reads LGHDT; CDR2 reads YNNKEL (reference sequence). The CDR3 protein is CASRQRGGGELFF. CDR3 sequence (DNA): TGTGCCAGCAGACAGCGGGGGGGCGGGGAGCTGTTTTTT.